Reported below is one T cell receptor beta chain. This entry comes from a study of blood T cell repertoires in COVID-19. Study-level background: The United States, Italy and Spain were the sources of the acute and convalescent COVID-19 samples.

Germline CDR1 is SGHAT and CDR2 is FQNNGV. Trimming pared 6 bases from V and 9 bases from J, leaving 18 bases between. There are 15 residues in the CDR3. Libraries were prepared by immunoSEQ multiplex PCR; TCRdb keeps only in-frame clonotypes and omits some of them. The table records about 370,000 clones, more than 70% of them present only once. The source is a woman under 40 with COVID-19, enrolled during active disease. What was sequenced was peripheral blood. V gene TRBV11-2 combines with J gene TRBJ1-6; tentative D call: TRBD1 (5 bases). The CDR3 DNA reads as TGTGCCAGCAGTTCACGATTCCAGGGAATTTCACCCCTCCACTTT. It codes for CASSSRFQGISPLHF.